What follows are 27 T cell receptor beta chains derived from one specimen sequenced in a study of T cell repertoires in cytomegalovirus infection. The antigens for these receptors are not known. TCRdb redid the calling of the reads with MiXCR, one entry per CDR3 protein. The sample includes roughly 730,000 distinct CDR3 sequences, about 30% of them seen just once. Sequenced here: cultured PBMCs, sampled from culture after CMV antigen stimulation. These receptors all stem from a human donor in good health (CMV status not recorded). Some clones in this sample may be carry-over from other donors' samples.

This clonotype was observed a few times. This sequence joins TRBV2 and TRBJ1-5, with unresolved D. Trimming shortened V by 4 bases and J by 5 bases, and 15 bases separated the two germline ends. The CDR3 extends over 15 amino acids. In germline, CDR1 is SNHLY, CDR2 FYNNEI. CDR3 DNA sequence: TGTGCCAGCAGTGGCTCCGGGAATCGGGATCAGCCCCAGCATTTT. It yields the protein CASSGSGNRDQPQHF.

The rearrangement uses TRBV14 and TRBJ2-5; 12 bases match TRBD2. Trimming cost V 0 bases and J 4 bases; bases outside gene matches: 0. Per germline, CDR1 SGHDN and CDR2 FVKESK. The CDR3 spans 15 residues. In DNA form, the CDR3 reads TGTGCCAGCAGCCAAGAACTAGCGGGAGGAGAGACCCAGTACTTC. Translating it yields CASSQELAGGETQYF.

The chain links TRBV2 to TRBJ2-7, with D uncertain. The CDR3 extends over 14 amino acids. Per germline, CDR1 SNHLY and CDR2 FYNNEI. V lost 8 bases and J lost 0, with 14 bases in between. This chain's CDR3 is CASLPGRSSYEQYF. Here the CDR3 DNA reads TGTGCCAGCCTTCCCGGCCGAAGCTCCTACGAGCAGTACTTC.

This clonotype was seen more than once but under ten times. The chain has TRBV5-1 and TRBJ2-1; 8 nucleotides line up with TRBD1. The CDR3 contains 16 residues. V trimming: 4 bases; J trimming: 1 base; junction bases outside the gene matches: 7. CDR1 SGHRS and CDR2 YFSETQ come from the germline V gene. The CDR3 protein is CASSPQGARSYNEQFF. CDR3 in DNA: TGCGCCAGCAGCCCTCAGGGGGCTCGATCCTACAATGAGCAGTTCTTC.

This clonotype showed up just once. This chain connects TRBV27 to TRBJ1-1; no clear D. Germline assignment: CDR1 MNHEY and CDR2 SMNVEV (reference sequence). The CDR3 is made up of 15 amino acids. Deletions cut 4 bases from V and 1 base from J, with 13 bases between. CDR3 loop: CASSSAGWTNTEAFF. The CDR3 DNA follows: TGTGCCAGCAGTTCCGCCGGTTGGACGAACACTGAAGCTTTCTTT.

A few counts support this clonotype. The chain joins TRBV5-5 to TRBJ2-1; D not certain. The CDR3 consists of 16 residues. With 4 bases removed from V and 0 bases from J, the gap between germline ends came to 14 bases. CDR1 and CDR2 from the germline V gene are SGHKS and YYEKEE (reference sequence). The CDR3 DNA is TGTGCCAGCAGCCACGCGACTGCCCACTCCTACAATGAGCAGTTCTTC. Translation gives CASSHATAHSYNEQFF.

This clonotype was recorded many times. V usage is TRBV28 and J usage is TRBJ2-5, with TRBD2 matching over 7 bases. V dropped 7 bases and J dropped 5; count of bases not matched to a gene: 13. CDR1 and CDR2 from the germline V gene are MDHEN and SYDVKM. This CDR3 region has 15 residues. CDR3 bases: TGTGCCAGCAATTTCGGGAGGCCTACCGGGGAGACCCAGTACTTC. It translates to CASNFGRPTGETQYF.

The V gene is TRBV7-9, the J gene TRBJ2-1, with D uncertain. The CDR3 runs to 14 residues. Per germline, CDR1 SEHNR and CDR2 FQNEAQ (reference sequence). Between the trimmed V and J ends, which lost 0 bases and 10 bases, there was a span of 13 bases. As DNA, the CDR3 is TGTGCCAGCAGCTTAGCGCTAGGACCCTCAGAGCAGTTCTTC. Protein: CASSLALGPSEQFF.

The rearrangement links TRBV2 to TRBJ1-1; 9 nucleotides agree with TRBD1. Germline values: CDR1 SNHLY, CDR2 FYNNEI. The CDR3 length is 14 residues. The V and J ends lost 9 bases and 3 bases, in that order; junction bases with no gene match: 8. The CDR3 DNA is TGTGCCAGAACGGGGACAGGGTTTGACACTGAAGCTTTCTTT. It yields the protein CARTGTGFDTEAFF.

This clonotype was detected many times. The chain joins TRBV7-6 to TRBJ2-3; 8 bases line up with TRBD1. With V trimmed by 5 bases and J by 1 base, 5 bases remained unmatched. CDR3 length equals 15 residues. Per the germline V gene, CDR1 is SGHVS and CDR2 is FNYEAQ. The CDR3 is CASSPETGGTDTQYF. For the CDR3, the DNA is TGTGCCAGCAGCCCGGAGACAGGGGGCACAGATACGCAGTATTTT.

This clonotype was counted ten times or more. This CDR3 reads CASSLARTGSYEQYF. Here the CDR3 DNA reads TGTGCCAGCAGCTTAGCGAGGACGGGAAGCTACGAGCAGTACTTC. The chain is built from TRBV7-2 and TRBJ2-7; maybe TRBD2 (5 bases). Germline CDR1 and CDR2: SGHTA and FQGNSA. V dropped 0 bases and J dropped 3 bases, with 12 bases sitting between them. CDR3 length: 15 residues.

The V and J genes are TRBV6-2 or TRBV6-3 and TRBJ2-7; D might be TRBD1 or TRBD2, each matching 6 bases. Germline V CDR1 and CDR2: MNHEY, SVGEGT. The CDR3 is made up of 13 amino acids. V dropped 7 bases and J dropped 3 bases, with 13 bases sitting between them. The CDR3, as DNA: TGTGCCAGCAAGGGGGGTTATCGCTACGAGCAGTACTTC. This encodes CASKGGYRYEQYF.

This chain links TRBV7-8 with TRBJ1-3, with D possibly matching TRBD1 (5 bases). Germline V gene data show CDR1 as SGHVS and CDR2 as FQNEAQ. The CDR3 covers 16 residues. V lost 5 bases and J 5 bases, leaving 19 bases between the germline ends. The CDR3 bases are TGTGCCAGCAGCGGGGCAGACAGCGAGACTAGAAACACCATATATTTT. This sequence encodes CASSGADSETRNTIYF. Complete variable domain (other parts from reference TRBV7-8 and TRBJ1-3): GAGVSQSPRYKVAKRGQDVALRCDPISGHVSLFWYQQALGQGPEFLTYFQNEAQLDKSGLPSDRFFAERPEGSVSTLKIQRTQQEDSAVYLCASSGADSETRNTIYFGEGSWLTVV.

The chain has TRBV12-3 or TRBV12-4 and TRBJ2-5; 7 bases agree with TRBD1. The CDR3 sequence is 16 residues long. V shed 4 bases, J shed 1 base, and the junction held 9 bases outside the gene matches. The DNA of the CDR3 is TGTGCCAGCAGTTCCCCTCCGACAGGGCTCCAAGAGACCCAGTACTTC. Translation: CASSSPPTGLQETQYF.

This clonotype has only a few counts. The junction departs from germline at one end; a sequencing error may be responsible. V is TRBV4-1 and J is TRBJ2-6, with D tentatively TRBD1 or TRBD2 (5 bases each). The CDR3 totals 16 residues. Germline assignment: CDR1 MGHRA and CDR2 YSYEKL. The CDR3 DNA reads as TGTGCCAGCAGCCCGGGGCAGGCCTCTGGGGCCAACGTCCTGACTTTC. Its translation: CASSPGQASGANVLTF.

Here the CDR3 DNA reads TGCAGCGTTAAGGGAGCTGAGACCCAGTACTTC. Residues: CSVKGAETQYF. The chain combines TRBV29-1 with TRBJ2-5; tentative D call: TRBD2 (5 bases). This CDR3 is 11 amino acids long. The ends were cut back, 5 bases at V and 5 bases at J, with 9 bases in the middle. Germline V gives CDR1 SQVTM, CDR2 ANQGSEA.

This clonotype was counted many times. The chain couples TRBV7-8 to TRBJ1-5; weak D call: TRBD1 (5 bases). Germline CDR1 is SGHVS and CDR2 is FQNEAQ. This CDR3 has 16 amino acids. The V end was cut by 5 bases, the J end by 0 bases, with 14 bases between. The CDR3 DNA reads as TGTGCCAGCAGCCCAGACAGATTCTATAGCAATCAGCCCCAGCATTTT. Translated: CASSPDRFYSNQPQHF.

This clonotype was seen a single time. J is TRBJ1-1 and V is TRBV19; D not resolved. The CDR3 is 14 amino acids. Germline CDR1 LNHDA, CDR2 SQIVND (reference sequence). Deletions cut 3 bases from V and 3 bases from J, with 11 bases between. CDR3 nucleotide sequence: TGTGCCAGTAGTATGCTAGGGTCGGACACTGAAGCTTTCTTT. It encodes CASSMLGSDTEAFF.

The chain combines TRBV5-5 with TRBJ2-1; no clear D. The V gene's germline CDR1 is SGHKS and CDR2 YYEKEE (reference sequence). CDR3 length equals 15 residues. The V end lost 4 bases, the J end lost 0 bases, and 11 bases lay between the germline ends. The CDR3 sequence: CASSMDRNSYNEQFF. CDR3 sequence (DNA): TGTGCCAGCAGCATGGACCGCAACTCCTACAATGAGCAGTTCTTC. The complete variable domain, with remaining parts taken from reference TRBV5-5 and TRBJ2-1, reads DAGVTQSPTHLIKTRGQQVTLRCSPISGHKSVSWYQQVLGQGPQFIFQYYEKEERGRGNFPDRFSARQFPNYSSELNVNALLLGDSALYLCASSMDRNSYNEQFFGPGTRLTVL.

This clonotype has only one observation. The chain employs TRBV20-1 and TRBJ2-1; perhaps TRBD2 as D (5 bases). This CDR3 has 15 residues. The V end was cut by 0 bases, the J end by 1 base, with 10 bases between. CDR1 and CDR2 from the germline V gene are DFQATT and SNEGSKA (reference sequence). CDR3 nucleotide sequence: TGCAGTGCTAGAGATTCGGGAATTTCCTACAATGAGCAGTTCTTC. Protein product: CSARDSGISYNEQFF.

A few counts support this clonotype. The V gene is TRBV7-9, the J gene TRBJ2-4; the D is unclear. This CDR3 has 10 amino acids. V was trimmed by 5 bases and J by 14 bases, leaving 10 bases between them. Per the germline V gene, CDR1 is SEHNR and CDR2 is FQNEAQ (reference sequence). CDR3 protein: CASSQDRKYF. In DNA, the CDR3 is TGTGCCAGCAGCCAGGACCGGAAGTACTTC.

Notes on this clonotype: A far larger clone is a single base away, which makes a read error likely. The CDR3 ends on some other residue instead of the conserved phenylalanine or tryptophan, so this is likely a read error. The rearrangement uses TRBV7-8 and TRBJ2-1, with TRBD1 matching 7 bases. CDR1 is SGHVS, CDR2 FQNEAQ, per germline. V lost 1 base to trimming and J lost 1 base; unmatched junction nucleotides: 1. The CDR3 length is 15 residues. The CDR3 loop is CASSLGRGSYNEQFL. The CDR3 DNA reads TGTGCCAGCAGCTTAGGCAGGGGGTCCTACAATGAGCAGTTCCTC.

The V and J genes are TRBV7-4 and TRBJ2-2, with D perhaps being TRBD1 or TRBD2 (5 bases each). The V gene lost 3 bases and the J gene lost 0 bases, with 17 bases spanning the gap. Germline CDR1 is SGHVT and CDR2 is SQSDAQ. The CDR3 sequence is 18 residues long. The DNA for the CDR3 is TGTGCCAGCAGCTTCCCTCGATCGGGACGAACGAACACCGGGGAGCTGTTTTTT. Translating gives CASSFPRSGRTNTGELFF.

The V gene is TRBV6-2 or TRBV6-3, the J gene TRBJ2-1, with 11 bases matching TRBD2. Unmatched junction bases numbered 7, after V lost 0 bases and J lost 9 bases. The CDR3 is made up of 16 amino acids. Germline CDR1 reads MNHEY; CDR2 reads SVGEGT. Written as DNA, the CDR3 is TGTGCCAGCAGTTACTCTAGCGGGGGGGGGGGGTTTGAGCAGTTCTTC. This sequence encodes CASSYSSGGGGFEQFF.

The V call is TRBV4-1, the J call TRBJ1-4; tentative D call: TRBD1 (6 bases). Germline V CDR1 and CDR2: MGHRA, YSYEKL. The CDR3 runs to 17 residues. V lost 3 bases and J 0 bases, leaving 14 bases between the germline ends. CDR3 sequence reads: CASSQKGGATTNEKLFF. The CDR3 DNA follows: TGCGCCAGCAGCCAGAAGGGGGGGGCAACAACTAATGAAAAACTGTTTTTT.

This chain joins TRBV7-2 and TRBJ2-2, with D possibly being TRBD2 (5 bases). The V end lost 4 bases, the J end lost 3 bases, and 12 bases lay between the germline ends. This CDR3 is built from 15 residues. The germline gives CDR1 SGHTA, CDR2 FQGNSA. As DNA, the CDR3 is TGTGCCAGCAGCTCGCGGGCAGACGACACCGGGGAGCTGTTTTTT. Translated, it gives CASSSRADDTGELFF.

The chain recombines TRBV6-1 with TRBJ2-7, with a tentative D call TRBD2 (6 bases). Germline V gene data show CDR1 as MNHNS and CDR2 as SASEGT. V was pared by 3 bases and J by 4 bases, with 13 bases between. This CDR3 has 14 amino acids. The CDR3: CASSEPGSGYEQYF. CDR3 sequence (DNA): TGTGCCAGCAGTGAGCCGGGGAGCGGGTACGAGCAGTACTTC.